This T cell receptor beta chain was identified in a study of cytomegalovirus exposure and HLA in healthy donors. As for this clone: Its antigen is currently unknown.

Primers included in the PCR were 60 Vbeta and 13 Jbeta primers. Assay: immunoSEQ multiplex PCR; the TCRdb copy retains only in-frame clones and omits some. The sample contains hundreds of thousands of clones, roughly 70% of which appear only once. Whole-study findings and limits: The study listed some 160 cytomegalovirus-associated TCR beta chains. TCR beta sequences reportedly predicted most subjects' HLA-A and HLA-B alleles accurately.

The length of the CDR3 is 13 residues. CDR1 and CDR2 from the germline V gene are SEHNR and FQNEAQ (reference sequence). Between the trimmed V and J ends, which lost 3 bases and 4 bases, there was a span of 9 bases. The sequence was obtained from a female donor in good health and CMV-seronegative. The source material was PBMCs. This rearrangement joins TRBV7-9 to TRBJ1-2; D may be TRBD1 (6 bases). CDR3 sequence: CASSFGTIYGYTF. The CDR3 nucleotides read TGTGCCAGCAGCTTCGGGACAATCTATGGCTACACCTTC.